This is a list of T cell receptor beta chains from one sample in a study of CD8 T cells in Susac syndrome. TCRdb re-analysed the immunoSEQ multiplex PCR reads in MiXCR, keeping a single row per CDR3 protein. Of approximately 120,000 distinct CDR3 sequences listed, about 94% were seen once; the top ten hold roughly 0.087%. Sequencing used CD4+ T cells from PBMCs. The origin of the receptors is a human donor in good health. Both conserved end residues are part of each CDR3. D genes are given only for firm matches. The listing skips clone size in some rows; elsewhere it reads once, few, many or a size class.

length	D	J	size	V	CDR3	DNA
12	TRBD1	TRBJ2-2	NA	TRBV29-1	CSVDRGLGELFF	TGCAGCGTTGACAGGGGGCTCGGGGAGCTGTTTTTT
16	TRBD1	TRBJ1-2	NA	TRBV4-1	CASSASRDRRDYGYTF	TGCGCCAGCAGCGCGAGCCGGGACAGAAGAGACTATGGCTACACCTTC
17	NA	TRBJ1-5	NA	TRBV4-1	CASSRSGSRRGDQPQHF	TGCGCCAGCAGCCGCTCCGGCAGTCGACGGGGTGATCAGCCCCAGCATTTT
15	NA	TRBJ1-1	NA	TRBV7-2	CASRDRDNTNTEAFF	TGTGCCAGCAGGGACCGGGACAACACGAACACTGAAGCTTTCTTT
13	NA	TRBJ2-7	NA	TRBV6-1	CARLLRGSYEQYF	TGTGCCAGGCTCCTCAGGGGCTCCTACGAGCAGTACTTC
20	TRBD2	TRBJ2-1	NA	TRBV3-1	CASSPRPGLAVPSSYNEQFF	TGTGCCAGCAGCCCACGGCCGGGACTAGCGGTACCAAGCTCCTACAATGAGCAGTTCTTC
14	NA	TRBJ2-7	NA	TRBV29-1	CSVQSGGSSYEQYF	TGCAGCGTTCAGAGCGGTGGAAGCTCCTACGAGCAGTACTTC
16	TRBD1	TRBJ1-1	once	TRBV3-1	CASSQGGYRGNTEAFF	TGTGCCAGCAGCCAAGGAGGATACAGGGGGAACACTGAAGCTTTCTTT
15	TRBD2	TRBJ2-1	NA	TRBV24-1	CATSDSGSSWNEQFF	TGTGCCACCAGTGATAGCGGGAGTTCTTGGAATGAGCAGTTCTTC
15	NA	TRBJ1-1	NA	TRBV20-1	CSAPAKEVSNTEAFF	TGCAGTGCCCCAGCGAAGGAGGTGTCGAACACTGAAGCTTTCTTT
13	NA	TRBJ2-7	NA	TRBV29-1	CSVAGKVSYEQYF	TGCAGCGTTGCAGGGAAGGTCTCCTACGAGCAGTACTTC
16	NA	TRBJ2-5	NA	TRBV7-5	CISVPEASRTEETQYF	NA
15	TRBD2	TRBJ2-7	few	TRBV12-3/TRBV12-4	CASSSIAGWSYEQYF	TGTGCCAGCAGTTCCATAGCGGGGTGGAGCTACGAGCAGTACTTC
12	NA	TRBJ2-2	NA	TRBV29-1	CSVAVGPGELFF	TGCAGCGTTGCCGTCGGACCCGGGGAGCTGTTTTTT
14	TRBD1	TRBJ1-5	NA	TRBV29-1	CSVSGGQLNQPQHF	TGCAGCGTCTCTGGGGGACAGCTCAATCAGCCCCAGCATTTT
15	TRBD1	TRBJ1-4	NA	TRBV19	CASSKYRTGDEKLFF	TGTGCCAGTAGCAAGTATAGGACAGGCGATGAAAAACTGTTTTTT
14	NA	TRBJ2-3	NA	TRBV2	CASRQGTITDTQYF	TGTGCCAGTCGACAGGGGACTATCACAGATACGCAGTATTTT
13	NA	TRBJ2-1	NA	TRBV7-2	CASSLESYNEQFF	TGTGCCAGCAGCCTGGAGTCCTACAATGAGCAGTTCTTC
14	NA	TRBJ1-2	NA	TRBV6-2/TRBV6-3	CASSLKTANYGYTF	TGTGCCAGCAGTTTGAAGACAGCGAACTATGGCTACACCTTC
15	NA	TRBJ2-1	once	TRBV7-2	CASSLEQFSYNEQFF	TGTGCCAGCAGCTTAGAACAGTTTTCATACAATGAGCAGTTCTTC
11	TRBD1	TRBJ2-5	NA	TRBV29-1	CSAGGQETQYF	TGCAGCGCAGGGGGCCAAGAGACCCAGTACTTC
14	NA	TRBJ2-5	NA	TRBV20-1	CSARDPTGQETQYF	TGCAGTGCTAGAGATCCCACAGGTCAAGAGACCCAGTACTTC
16	NA	TRBJ1-3	NA	TRBV7-2	CASSLVGERGGNTIYF	TGTGCCAGCAGCTTAGTGGGGGAGCGAGGTGGAAACACCATATATTTT
15	NA	TRBJ2-3	NA	TRBV9	CASSVGGAYTDTQYF	TGTGCCAGCAGCGTAGGAGGGGCCTACACAGATACGCAGTATTTT
15	NA	TRBJ2-1	NA	TRBV27	CASSSFSGGQNEQFF	TGTGCCAGCAGTTCCTTCTCAGGGGGGCAAAATGAGCAGTTCTTC
17	NA	TRBJ1-1	NA	TRBV5-5	CASSRTYRAAGSTEAFF	TGTGCCAGCAGCCGAACGTACAGGGCGGCGGGGAGCACTGAAGCTTTCTTT
14	NA	TRBJ1-5	NA	TRBV5-6	CASSLPGVGQPQHF	TGTGCCAGCAGCTTGCCAGGGGTGGGTCAGCCCCAGCATTTT
13	NA	TRBJ1-1	once	TRBV10-1	CASSHGQVAEAFF	TGCGCCAGCAGCCACGGACAAGTAGCTGAAGCTTTCTTT
16	TRBD2	TRBJ2-1	NA	TRBV7-2	CASRDFGGSSYNEQFF	TGTGCCAGCAGGGACTTCGGCGGGAGCTCCTACAATGAGCAGTTCTTC
12	NA	TRBJ1-1	NA	TRBV19	CATHPEGTEAFF	TGTGCCACTCATCCGGAGGGGACTGAAGCTTTCTTT
14	TRBD1	TRBJ2-3	NA	TRBV29-1	CSVGTGSSTDTQYF	TGCAGCGTTGGGACAGGGTCTAGCACAGATACGCAGTATTTT
16	NA	TRBJ1-1	once	TRBV7-9	CASSLFDSIKGLGAFF	TGTGCCAGCAGCTTATTTGACTCAATCAAGGGACTTGGTGCATTCTTT
14	NA	TRBJ2-1	NA	TRBV20-1	CSAREGPLVNEQFF	TGCAGTGCTAGAGAGGGCCCTCTAGTGAATGAGCAGTTCTTC
14	TRBD1	TRBJ1-4	NA	TRBV7-9	CASSLTGGNEKLFF	TGTGCCAGCAGCCTAACAGGGGGCAATGAAAAACTGTTTTTT
12	TRBD1	TRBJ1-1	once	TRBV12-3/TRBV12-4	CASTPSTGKAFF	TGTGCCAGCACGCCCTCGACAGGGAAGGCTTTCTTT
16	TRBD1	TRBJ2-2	NA	TRBV2	CASSEGGQGSTGELFF	TGTGCCAGCAGCGAAGGGGGACAGGGGAGCACCGGGGAGCTGTTTTTT
14	NA	TRBJ2-7	NA	TRBV5-4	CASSLEGPPYEQYF	TGTGCCAGCAGCTTGGAAGGACCCCCCTACGAGCAGTACTTC
12	NA	TRBJ2-5	NA	TRBV10-3	CASGTPQETQYF	TGTGCCAGCGGGACGCCGCAAGAGACCCAGTACTTC
17	NA	TRBJ2-3	NA	TRBV7-9	CASSSPRLARGTDTQYF	TGTGCCAGCAGCTCCCCACGGCTCGCTAGGGGAACAGATACGCAGTATTTT
15	NA	TRBJ2-7	NA	TRBV5-4	CASSSKTKLNYEQYF	TGTGCCAGCAGCTCGAAGACCAAATTAAACTACGAGCAGTACTTC
16	NA	TRBJ1-1	NA	TRBV7-6	CASSLNSGPANTEVFF	TGTGCCAGCAGCCTAAACTCGGGCCCAGCTAACACTGAAGTTTTCTTT
14	NA	TRBJ2-3	NA	TRBV29-1	CSSARSGITDTQYF	TGCAGCTCAGCACGGAGCGGAATCACAGATACGCAGTATTTT
14	NA	TRBJ1-1	NA	TRBV6-6	CASSPRGADTEAFF	TGTGCCAGCAGCCCTCGGGGGGCCGACACTGAAGCTTTCTTT
14	TRBD1	TRBJ1-5	NA	TRBV19	CASRTGWGNQPQHF	TGTGCCAGTCGGACAGGCTGGGGCAATCAGCCCCAGCATTTT